The sequence of this T cell receptor (beta chain) was determined in a study of OX40 agonist ivuxolimab in advanced cancers. About this clone itself: What it recognizes is unknown.

The V segment lost 0 bases and the J segment 5 bases; nucleotides outside the gene matches: 4. The CDR3 sequence is 14 residues long. Germline-derived CDR1 and CDR2 are SGHNT and YYREEE (reference sequence). The assay was immunoSEQ multiplex PCR, and TCRdb's table has in-frame clones only and misses some. The sample has some 80,000 clones, about four fifths seen once. Study-wide points: Clonal expansion by week 6 occurred in CD4+ and CD8+ blood T cells (at 0.1 to 3.0 mg/kg).

The input for sequencing was CD4+ or CD8+ T cells sorted from blood, taken in a trial of the OX40 agonist ivuxolimab. The receptor's source is an adult with an advanced solid tumor such as melanoma, head and neck, liver or kidney cancer. The rearrangement links TRBV5-4 to TRBJ2-7; 8 nucleotides align to TRBD2. CDR3 sequence reads: CASSLGAGGDEQYF. CDR3 in DNA: TGTGCCAGCAGCTTGGGGGCCGGGGGGGACGAGCAGTACTTC.